These T cell receptor beta chains were read from a single sample in a study of CD8 T cells in ankylosing spondylitis. TCRdb reprocessed the 5' RACE reads with MiXCR, giving one entry per CDR3 protein. The data contain 200,000 to 250,000 distinct CDR3 sequences, roughly 6.6% of them singletons. Material for sequencing was blood, either unsorted or a sorted T cell fraction (not recorded which). All receptors come from a male donor with ankylosing spondylitis. Each CDR3 is given with its conserved first and last residue. Each record gives: V gene, J gene, D gene, CDR3 length, CDR3 protein. The D gene is left open where the match is weak.

>TRBV6-2/TRBV6-3|TRBJ2-7|NA|13
CASRQESTYEQYF
>TRBV4-3|TRBJ2-1|NA|16
CASSQGAKSSYNEQFF
>TRBV29-1|TRBJ2-3|NA|14
CSGRLATSTDTQYF
>TRBV27|TRBJ2-7|TRBD2|14
CASSPGLAGIQQYF
>TRBV28|TRBJ2-7|TRBD1|17
CASSLGSRTGTYYEQYF
>TRBV7-6|TRBJ2-3|TRBD2|17
CASSLGHSREVSDTQYF
>TRBV19|TRBJ1-4|NA|11
CATRGGEKLFF
>TRBV28|TRBJ2-7|NA|15
CASSSPQRGHYEQYF
>TRBV9|TRBJ2-1|NA|14
CASSGGSSYNEQFF
>TRBV3-1|TRBJ1-1|NA|14
CASRPGLSVGEAFF
>TRBV5-1|TRBJ2-7|TRBD1|15
CASSLPDRVPYEQYF
>TRBV27|TRBJ1-6|NA|12
CASRSMVSPLHF
>TRBV20-1|TRBJ2-3|TRBD2|16
CSARDLPSGIRDTQYF
>TRBV12-5|TRBJ1-2|NA|14
CASGLAPGYSGYTF
>TRBV10-1|TRBJ1-6|NA|11
CASRANSPLHF
>TRBV4-3|TRBJ1-2|TRBD1|17
CASSQDEGGGGIYGYTF
>TRBV20-1|TRBJ2-2|TRBD1|15
CSASSGTANTGELFF
>TRBV2|TRBJ2-7|NA|14
CASSDLGHRYEQYF
>TRBV19|TRBJ2-3|TRBD2|18
CASSMMLAGVMGPDTQYF
>TRBV6-1|TRBJ2-6|NA|8
CAINVLTF
>TRBV27|TRBJ1-1|NA|13
CASILAGGSEAFF
>TRBV6-1|TRBJ2-3|NA|15
CASIPSEEGPDTQYF
>TRBV7-9|TRBJ2-7|NA|12
CASSTRGSHLYF
>TRBV5-5|TRBJ2-1|TRBD1|16
CASSLGTGGVYNEQFF
>TRBV4-1|TRBJ2-5|TRBD2|17
CASSQDGLAGGLETQYF
>TRBV4-3|TRBJ2-7|TRBD2|16
CASSQDWLAGSNEQYF
>TRBV28|TRBJ2-2|NA|12
CASKLGSGELFF
>TRBV19|TRBJ1-2|TRBD1|14
CASSAGTGGYGYTF
>TRBV28|TRBJ2-7|NA|14
CASSRTAKGAEQYF
>TRBV6-2/TRBV6-3|TRBJ2-7|TRBD2|13
CASTRGESYEQYF
>TRBV6-8|TRBJ2-3|NA|17
CASSYPPHWRDGDTQYF
>TRBV27|TRBJ1-5|TRBD1|14
CASRTGPNNQPQHF
>TRBV27|TRBJ2-6|NA|16
CASTSSLMLRANVLTF
>TRBV5-1|TRBJ1-1|TRBD1|15
CASSLVGQGRTEAFF
>TRBV4-3|TRBJ1-2|NA|15
CASSRLMAPNYGYTF
>TRBV5-1|TRBJ2-7|NA|12
CASSNWTYEQYF
>TRBV4-1|TRBJ1-1|NA|16
CASSQTRRDLGTEAFF
>TRBV7-2|TRBJ1-2|NA|12
CASSFVFQGYTF